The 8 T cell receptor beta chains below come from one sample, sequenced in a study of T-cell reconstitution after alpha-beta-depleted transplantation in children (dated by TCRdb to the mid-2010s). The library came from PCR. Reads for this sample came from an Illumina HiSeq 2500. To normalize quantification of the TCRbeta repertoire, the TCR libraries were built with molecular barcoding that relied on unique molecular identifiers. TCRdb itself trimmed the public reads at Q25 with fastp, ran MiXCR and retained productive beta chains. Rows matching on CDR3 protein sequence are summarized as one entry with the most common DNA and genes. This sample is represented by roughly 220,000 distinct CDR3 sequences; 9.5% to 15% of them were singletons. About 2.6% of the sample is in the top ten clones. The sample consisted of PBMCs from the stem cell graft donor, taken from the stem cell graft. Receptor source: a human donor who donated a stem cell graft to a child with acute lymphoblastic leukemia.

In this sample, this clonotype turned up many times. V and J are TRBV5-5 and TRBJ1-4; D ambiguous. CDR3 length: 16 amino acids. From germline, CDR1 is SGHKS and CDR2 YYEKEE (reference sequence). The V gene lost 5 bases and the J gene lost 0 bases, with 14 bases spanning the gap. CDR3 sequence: CASSYNTVATNEKLFF. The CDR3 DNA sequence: TGTGCCAGCAGTTATAACACGGTTGCAACTAATGAAAAACTGTTTTTT.

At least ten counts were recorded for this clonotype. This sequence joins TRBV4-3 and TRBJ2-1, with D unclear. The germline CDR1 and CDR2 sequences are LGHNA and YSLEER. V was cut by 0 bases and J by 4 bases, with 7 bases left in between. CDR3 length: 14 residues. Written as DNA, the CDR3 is TGCGCCAGCAGCCAAGATCTTAAGTACAATGAGCAGTTCTTC. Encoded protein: CASSQDLKYNEQFF.

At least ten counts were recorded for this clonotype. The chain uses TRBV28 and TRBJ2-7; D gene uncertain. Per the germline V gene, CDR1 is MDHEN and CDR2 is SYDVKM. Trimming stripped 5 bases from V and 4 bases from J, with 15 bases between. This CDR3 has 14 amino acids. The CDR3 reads CASSPALIPYEQYF. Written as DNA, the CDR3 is TGTGCCAGCAGTCCCGCACTGATTCCTTACGAGCAGTACTTC.

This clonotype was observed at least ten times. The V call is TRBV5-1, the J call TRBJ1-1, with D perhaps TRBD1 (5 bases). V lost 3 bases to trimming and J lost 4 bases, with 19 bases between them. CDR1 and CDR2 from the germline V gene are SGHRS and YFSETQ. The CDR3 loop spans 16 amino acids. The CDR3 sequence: CASSSGTVGLGTEAFF. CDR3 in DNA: TGCGCCAGCAGCTCCGGGACTGTAGGACTTGGCACTGAAGCTTTCTTT.

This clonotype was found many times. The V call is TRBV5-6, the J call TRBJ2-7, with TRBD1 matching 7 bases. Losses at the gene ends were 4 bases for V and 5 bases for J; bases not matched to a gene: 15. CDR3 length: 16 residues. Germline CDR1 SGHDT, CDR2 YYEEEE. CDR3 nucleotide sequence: TGTGCCAGCAGCGAGGACCCAACAGGGGTTTACGACGAGCAGTACTTC. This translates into CASSEDPTGVYDEQYF.

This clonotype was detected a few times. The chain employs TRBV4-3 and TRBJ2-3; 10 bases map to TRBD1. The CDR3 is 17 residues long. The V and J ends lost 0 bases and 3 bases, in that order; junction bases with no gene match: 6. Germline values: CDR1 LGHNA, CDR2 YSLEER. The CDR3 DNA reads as TGCGCCAGCAGCCAAGATCGATGGGACAGGGGAACAGATACGCAGTATTTT. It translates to CASSQDRWDRGTDTQYF.

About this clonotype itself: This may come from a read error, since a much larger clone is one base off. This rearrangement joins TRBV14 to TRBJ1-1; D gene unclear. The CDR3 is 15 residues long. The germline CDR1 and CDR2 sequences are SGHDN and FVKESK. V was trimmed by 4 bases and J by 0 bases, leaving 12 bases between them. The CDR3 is CASSPRSLMNTEAFF. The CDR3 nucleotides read TGTGCCAGCAGCCCACGGAGTCTCATGAACACTGAAGCTTTCTTT.

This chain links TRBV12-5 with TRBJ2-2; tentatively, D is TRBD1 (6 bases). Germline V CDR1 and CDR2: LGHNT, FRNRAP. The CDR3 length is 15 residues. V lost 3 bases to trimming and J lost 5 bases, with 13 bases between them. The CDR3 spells CASGFLTGKTGELFF. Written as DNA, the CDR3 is TGTGCTAGTGGTTTTTTAACAGGGAAAACCGGGGAGCTGTTTTTT. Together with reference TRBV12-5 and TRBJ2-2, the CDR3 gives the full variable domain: DARVTQTPRHKVTEMGQEVTMRCQPILGHNTVFWYRQTMMQGLELLAYFRNRAPLDDSGMPKDRFSAEMPDATLATLKIQPSEPRDSAVYFCASGFLTGKTGELFFGEGSRLTVL.